The 18 T cell receptor beta chains listed next were all sequenced from one sample in a study of shared clonotypes between healthy human individuals (dated by TCRdb to the early 2020s). The method behind the library was the immunoSEQ multiplex PCR assay. In TCRdb, the immuneACCESS table is reduced to in-frame sequences with V and J assigned. These tables do not hold every clone; where another copy was compared, an unresolved V gene accounts for under half, and the others remain unexplained. This sample lists 1,100,000 or so clones; about four fifths were detected once. Jointly, the top ten make up 0.52% of the sample. The sequenced sample was memory CD4+ T cells from PBMCs. According to the study, the label for this sample's cell subset or site signals: CD45RA-negative fraction. The receptors derive from a man aged 18 to 30 in good health. Some clones in this sample may be carry-over from other donors' samples.

The chain joins TRBV7-2 to TRBJ1-5, with 9 bases that match TRBD1. V was pared by 0 bases and J by 4 bases, with 1 base of the junction left unmatched. The CDR3 extends over 15 amino acids. CDR1 and CDR2 from the germline V gene are SGHTA and FQGNSA. The CDR3 loop is CASSLAGTGNQPQHF. CDR3 nucleotide sequence: TGTGCCAGCAGCTTAGCTGGGACAGGGAATCAGCCCCAGCATTTT.

The CDR3 region has the DNA TGTGCCACGGGAGTCTACAATGAGCAGTTCTTC. It is translated as CATGVYNEQFF. V and J are TRBV2 and TRBJ2-1; weak D call: TRBD2 (6 bases). Trimming took 10 bases from V and 3 from J, leaving 7 bases between them. The germline gives CDR1 SNHLY, CDR2 FYNNEI. The CDR3 spans 11 residues.

The J gene is TRBJ1-5, the V gene TRBV6-1; 8 bases match TRBD1. The CDR3 has 15 residues. CDR1 MNHNS and CDR2 SASEGT come from the germline V gene. V shed 1 base, J shed 6 bases, and the junction held 5 bases outside the gene matches. In DNA, the CDR3 is TGTGCCAGCAGTGAAGGGCAGGGGGCTAGTCAGCCCCAGCATTTT. This gives the protein CASSEGQGASQPQHF.

The genes are TRBV7-3 and TRBJ2-1, with D perhaps matching TRBD2 (7 bases). Germline CDR1 SGHTA, CDR2 FQGTGA. The CDR3 totals 14 residues. Trimming took 1 base from V and 9 from J, leaving 13 bases between them. CDR3 nucleotide sequence: TGTGCCAGCAGCTTAAGAGGACTAGGGGGTGAGCAGTTCTTC. As protein: CASSLRGLGGEQFF.

In its sample, this clone was seen a few times. This chain uses TRBV4-3 with TRBJ1-1, with D maybe TRBD1 (5 bases). CDR1 and CDR2 from the germline V gene are LGHNA and YSLEER. Trimming took off 4 bases at V and 1 base at J, with 7 bases between the two ends. The CDR3 spans 13 residues. CDR3 sequence: CASSLDRNTEAFF. As DNA, the CDR3 is TGCGCCAGCAGCCTCGACAGGAACACTGAAGCTTTCTTT.

The rearrangement joins TRBV7-9 to TRBJ2-3; D perhaps matches TRBD1 (6 bases). V was trimmed by 5 bases and J by 0 bases, leaving 12 bases between them. This CDR3 comprises 15 residues. The germline gives CDR1 SEHNR, CDR2 FQNEAQ (reference sequence). Here the CDR3 reads CASSPGTTSTDTQYF. CDR3 nucleotides: TGTGCCAGCAGCCCCGGGACAACTAGCACAGATACGCAGTATTTT.

Notes on this clone: Other DNA sequences in the sample encode the same CDR3. The rearrangement links TRBV5-1 to TRBJ1-1, with D tentatively TRBD1 (5 bases). Germline V gene data show CDR1 as SGHRS and CDR2 as YFSETQ. The CDR3 length is 14 residues. Trimming pared 0 bases from V and 1 base from J, leaving 7 bases between. This CDR3 reads CASSLDRPNTEAFF. The CDR3 DNA reads as TGCGCCAGCAGCTTGGACAGGCCGAACACTGAAGCTTTCTTT. Drawing the rest from reference TRBV5-1 and TRBJ1-1, the complete variable domain is KAGVTQTPRYLIKTRGQQVTLSCSPISGHRSVSWYQQTPGQGLQFLFEYFSETQRNKGNFPGRFSGRQFSNSRSEMNVSTLELGDSALYLCASSLDRPNTEAFFGQGTRLTVV.

V usage is TRBV5-8 and J usage is TRBJ2-3; possibly TRBD2 for D (5 bases). The germline V gene encodes CDR1 SGHTS and CDR2 YDEGEE. This CDR3 region has 16 residues. The V end lost 0 bases, the J end lost 5 bases, and 16 bases lay between the germline ends. Written as DNA, the CDR3 is TGTGCCAGCAGCTTGGGGCCGATGGGAGCCGTAGATACGCAGTATTTT. Translation gives CASSLGPMGAVDTQYF.

This chain links TRBV5-4 with TRBJ1-1; 9 bases agree with TRBD1. CDR3 size: 14 residues. Germline lookup yields CDR1 SGHNT and CDR2 YYREEE (reference sequence). Trimming cost V 4 bases and J 5 bases; bases outside gene matches: 6. CDR3 sequence (DNA): TGTGCCAGCAGCCCGACAGGGGGGGGTACTGAAGCTTTCTTT. Encoded protein: CASSPTGGGTEAFF.

This clone came up once. Other DNA sequences of this sample code for an identical CDR3. The chain has TRBV2 and TRBJ1-5; TRBD1 matches at 9 bases. V lost 5 bases to trimming and J lost 5 bases; unmatched junction nucleotides: 4. The length of the CDR3 is 14 residues. The V gene's germline CDR1 is SNHLY and CDR2 FYNNEI. CDR3 amino acids: CASSLDRGDQPQHF. The CDR3 nucleotides are TGTGCCAGCAGTCTTGACAGGGGGGATCAGCCCCAGCATTTT.

The chain uses TRBV6-5 and TRBJ2-7; the D call may be TRBD1 or TRBD2 (5 bases each). V lost 0 bases, J lost 6 bases, and 9 bases lay in between. In germline, CDR1 is MNHEY, CDR2 SVGAGI. This CDR3 has 13 residues. The CDR3 nucleotides are TGTGCCAGCAGTTACTCGCCAGGGACCGAGCAGTACTTC. Its translation is CASSYSPGTEQYF.

In DNA, the CDR3 is TGTGCCAGTAGGCGGGGGATGGGAAGCAATCAGCCCCAGCATTTT. Amino acids: CASRRGMGSNQPQHF. The rearrangement links TRBV19 to TRBJ1-5; tentatively, D is TRBD1 (5 bases). Germline values: CDR1 LNHDA, CDR2 SQIVND (reference sequence). Trimming took 6 bases from V and 1 from J, leaving 13 bases between them. The CDR3 spans 15 residues. Combining the CDR3 with reference TRBV19 and TRBJ1-5 gives the whole variable domain DGGITQSPKYLFRKEGQNVTLSCEQNLNHDAMYWYRQDPGQGLRLIYYSQIVNDFQKGDIAEGYSVSREKKESFPLTVTSAQKNPTAFYLCASRRGMGSNQPQHFGDGTRLSIL.

This clone showed up just a few times. In DNA, the CDR3 is TGTGCCAGCAGTTTGGACAGACAAACGAACACTGAAGCTTTCTTT. Its translation is CASSLDRQTNTEAFF. V gene TRBV6-5 combines with J gene TRBJ1-1, with D tentatively TRBD1 (6 bases). CDR1 and CDR2 (germline): MNHEY, SVGAGI. Trimming removed 4 bases from V and 1 base from J, with 13 bases in between. This CDR3 has 15 amino acids.

V usage is TRBV7-9 and J usage is TRBJ2-7, with 9 nucleotides matching TRBD2. The V and J ends lost 5 bases and 1 base, in that order; junction bases with no gene match: 12. The V gene's germline CDR1 is SEHNR and CDR2 FQNEAQ (reference sequence). There are 17 residues in the CDR3. This chain's CDR3 is CASSPFQGLAGSYEQYF. In nucleotides, the CDR3 is TGTGCCAGCAGCCCGTTTCAGGGACTAGCCGGGTCCTACGAGCAGTACTTC.

J is TRBJ1-1 and V is TRBV6-5; maybe TRBD1 (6 bases). Germline V gene lookup returns CDR1 MNHEY and CDR2 SVGAGI. The CDR3 contains 12 residues. V lost 8 bases, J lost 7 bases, and 14 bases lay in between. In DNA, the CDR3 is TGTGCCAGCGGCACAGGGTTGGGTGAAGCTTTCTTT. It is translated as CASGTGLGEAFF.

The table lists this clone with a few counts. The rearrangement joins TRBV7-9 to TRBJ2-7; 9 nucleotides agree with TRBD1. Germline CDR1 is SEHNR and CDR2 is FQNEAQ (reference sequence). After removal of 5 bases from V and 2 bases from J, the junction contained 7 bases not matched to a gene. The CDR3 totals 15 residues. The CDR3 DNA is TGTGCCAGCAGCCGGACCGGGGACAGGGCCTACGAGCAGTACTTC. Translation gives CASSRTGDRAYEQYF.

The chain uses TRBV28 and TRBJ2-1; the match to TRBD2 covers 8 bases. Germline V gene sequence: CDR1 MDHEN, CDR2 SYDVKM. The CDR3 sequence is 16 residues long. V lost 6 bases, J lost 6 bases, and 13 bases stayed unmatched. CDR3 nucleotide sequence: TGTGCCAGCAGGTCCCTCTCTGGCGGGAGGACCAATGAGCAGTTCTTC. The encoded protein is CASRSLSGGRTNEQFF.

This chain links TRBV7-2 with TRBJ2-3, with TRBD2 identical over 9 bases. The CDR3 is 16 residues long. Trimming cost V 1 base and J 6 bases; bases outside gene matches: 8. Germline V gene data show CDR1 as SGHTA and CDR2 as FQGNSA. In nucleotides, the CDR3 is TGTGCCAGCAGCTTAGGTGTAGCGGGAGTAGCGGATACGCAGTATTTT. As protein: CASSLGVAGVADTQYF.